This is a list of T cell receptor beta chains from one sample in a study of CD8 T cells in Susac syndrome. TCRdb recomputed calls from the immunoSEQ multiplex PCR reads with MiXCR, one row per CDR3 protein. The repertoire consists of roughly 400,000 distinct CDR3 sequences, with around 83% occurring once and the leading ten covering roughly 0.1%. Sequencing was performed on CD8+ T cells from PBMCs. The receptors come from a human donor with multiple sclerosis. Each CDR3 is given with its conserved first and last residue. D genes are given only for firm matches. Part of the rows lack a size; the others show once, few, many or a class for expanded clones.

CDR3aa: CAISEVEGTYEQYF; CDR3nt: TGTGCCATCAGTGAGGTGGAAGGAACCTACGAGCAGTACTTC; d_gene: -; v_gene: TRBV10-3; abundance: -; j_gene: TRBJ2-7
CDR3aa: CASSHEGLAGGNWAQYF; CDR3nt: TGTGCCAGCAGCCACGAGGGACTAGCGGGAGGTAATTGGGCCCAGTACTTC; d_gene: TRBD2; v_gene: TRBV3-1; abundance: once; j_gene: TRBJ2-5
CDR3aa: CASSPRGGVTDTQYF; CDR3nt: TGTGCCAGCAGTCCCCGGGGGGGCGTCACAGATACGCAGTATTTT; d_gene: TRBD2; v_gene: TRBV27; abundance: -; j_gene: TRBJ2-3
CDR3aa: CAWSFGGSYNEQFF; CDR3nt: TGTGCCTGGAGTTTTGGCGGCTCCTACAATGAGCAGTTCTTC; d_gene: -; v_gene: TRBV30; abundance: -; j_gene: TRBJ2-1
CDR3aa: CASQRGRGGDNEQFF; CDR3nt: TGTGCCAGTCAAAGGGGGCGGGGGGGAGACAATGAGCAGTTCTTC; d_gene: TRBD2; v_gene: TRBV6-6; abundance: -; j_gene: TRBJ2-1
CDR3aa: CASSFGGGITDTQYF; CDR3nt: TGTGCCAGCAGCTTTGGGGGGGGAATCACAGATACGCAGTATTTT; d_gene: TRBD2; v_gene: TRBV7-8; abundance: -; j_gene: TRBJ2-3
CDR3aa: CASSQDLDQPQHF; CDR3nt: TGTGCCAGCAGCCAAGATCTTGATCAGCCCCAGCATTTT; d_gene: -; v_gene: TRBV4-2; abundance: few; j_gene: TRBJ1-5
CDR3aa: CASRLLIGANQPQHF; CDR3nt: TGCGCCAGCAGACTCCTGATAGGGGCCAATCAGCCCCAGCATTTT; d_gene: -; v_gene: TRBV4-1; abundance: -; j_gene: TRBJ1-5
CDR3aa: CAWSLSPDSEAFF; CDR3nt: TGTGCCTGGAGTCTGAGCCCGGACAGTGAAGCTTTCTTT; d_gene: -; v_gene: TRBV30; abundance: -; j_gene: TRBJ1-1
CDR3aa: CASSVEAGASYEQYF; CDR3nt: TGTGCCAGCAGCGTAGAGGCGGGCGCCTCCTACGAGCAGTACTTC; d_gene: -; v_gene: TRBV9; abundance: -; j_gene: TRBJ2-7
CDR3aa: CSVEASTYEQYF; CDR3nt: TGCAGCGTTGAAGCATCGACCTACGAGCAGTACTTC; d_gene: -; v_gene: TRBV29-1; abundance: -; j_gene: TRBJ2-7
CDR3aa: CAWSLPYRTGGETQYF; CDR3nt: TGTGCCTGGAGTTTACCCTACAGGACGGGGGGAGAGACCCAGTACTTC; d_gene: TRBD2; v_gene: TRBV30; abundance: -; j_gene: TRBJ2-5
CDR3aa: CASSRGGLQGWAANTEAFF; CDR3nt: TGTGCCAGCAGTCGGGGGGGACTACAGGGATGGGCGGCGAACACTGAAGCTTTCTTT; d_gene: -; v_gene: TRBV6-1; abundance: -; j_gene: TRBJ1-1
CDR3aa: CASSPVSPGETEAFF; CDR3nt: TGTGCCAGCAGCCCAGTGTCCCCAGGGGAGACTGAAGCTTTCTTT; d_gene: -; v_gene: TRBV6-5; abundance: -; j_gene: TRBJ1-1
CDR3aa: CASSLTGLSNQPQHF; CDR3nt: TGCGCCAGCAGCCTCACAGGTCTTAGCAATCAGCCCCAGCATTTT; d_gene: -; v_gene: TRBV4-1; abundance: -; j_gene: TRBJ1-5
CDR3aa: CASSYDMTGGVIEAFF; CDR3nt: TGCGCCAGCAGCTATGATATGACAGGGGGAGTTATCGAAGCTTTCTTT; d_gene: TRBD1; v_gene: TRBV5-1; abundance: -; j_gene: TRBJ1-1
CDR3aa: CASSYSTQPSGEVKQETQYF; CDR3nt: TGTGCCAGCAGTTACTCGACTCAGCCTAGCGGGGAAGTAAAACAAGAGACCCAGTACTTC; d_gene: TRBD2; v_gene: TRBV6-5; abundance: -; j_gene: TRBJ2-5
CDR3aa: CASSLWDTHEQYF; CDR3nt: TGCGCCAGCAGCCTCTGGGACACCCACGAGCAGTACTTC; d_gene: -; v_gene: TRBV5-1; abundance: -; j_gene: TRBJ2-7
CDR3aa: CASSLVSRLSYEQYF; CDR3nt: TGTGCCAGCAGCTTAGTCTCGCGACTATCCTACGAGCAGTACTTC; d_gene: -; v_gene: TRBV7-9; abundance: -; j_gene: TRBJ2-7
CDR3aa: CASSGDREIIVDEQYF; CDR3nt: TGTGCCAGCAGTGGGGACAGGGAGATTATAGTCGACGAGCAGTACTTC; d_gene: TRBD1; v_gene: TRBV2; abundance: -; j_gene: TRBJ2-7
CDR3aa: CASSLGSIYSPEAFF; CDR3nt: TGTGCCAGCAGCTTGGGATCCATCTACAGTCCTGAAGCTTTCTTT; d_gene: -; v_gene: TRBV5-6; abundance: -; j_gene: TRBJ1-1
CDR3aa: CASRGTRGMDSEAFF; CDR3nt: TGTGCCAGCAGGGGTACCAGGGGTATGGATTCTGAAGCTTTCTTT; d_gene: -; v_gene: TRBV28; abundance: -; j_gene: TRBJ1-1
CDR3aa: CASSVFEGRAYSGLNEQFF; CDR3nt: TGTGCCAGCAGTGTATTTGAGGGAAGGGCGTACAGCGGACTTAATGAGCAGTTCTTC; d_gene: -; v_gene: TRBV2; abundance: few; j_gene: TRBJ2-1
CDR3aa: CASSSSGDPYNEQFF; CDR3nt: TGTGCCAGCTCGTCTTCTGGGGACCCCTACAATGAGCAGTTCTTC; d_gene: -; v_gene: TRBV6-1; abundance: -; j_gene: TRBJ2-1
CDR3aa: CASSSLQGKGEKLETQYF; CDR3nt: TGTGCCAGCAGCTCCCTACAGGGCAAAGGCGAGAAGTTAGAGACCCAGTACTTC; d_gene: -; v_gene: TRBV7-9; abundance: -; j_gene: TRBJ2-5
CDR3aa: CASSLADNEQYF; CDR3nt: TGTGCCAGCAGCTTAGCAGATAACGAGCAGTACTTC; d_gene: -; v_gene: TRBV7-9; abundance: -; j_gene: TRBJ2-7
CDR3aa: CASSFESYTEAFF; CDR3nt: TGTGCCAGCAGTTTCGAGAGCTACACTGAAGCTTTCTTT; d_gene: -; v_gene: TRBV27; abundance: -; j_gene: TRBJ1-1
CDR3aa: CASSVAGSGIPYNEQFF; CDR3nt: TGTGCCAGCAGCGTAGCAGGTAGCGGGATACCCTACAATGAGCAGTTCTTC; d_gene: TRBD2; v_gene: TRBV9; abundance: -; j_gene: TRBJ2-1
CDR3aa: CASSFLGNEKLFF; CDR3nt: TGTGCCAGCAGTTTTTTAGGGAATGAAAAACTGTTTTTT; d_gene: -; v_gene: TRBV27; abundance: -; j_gene: TRBJ1-4
CDR3aa: CASSQEGGRESNYGYTF; CDR3nt: TGCGCCAGCAGCCAAGAAGGGGGTCGCGAGTCTAACTATGGCTACACCTTC; d_gene: -; v_gene: TRBV4-1; abundance: once; j_gene: TRBJ1-2
CDR3aa: CASGPGRDIETQYF; CDR3nt: TGCGCCAGCGGACCGGGACGGGACATCGAGACCCAGTACTTC; d_gene: -; v_gene: TRBV10-2; abundance: -; j_gene: TRBJ2-5
CDR3aa: CASSPYGGDSGDTEAFF; CDR3nt: TGTGCCAGCAGCCCCTACGGCGGGGATAGTGGGGACACTGAAGCTTTCTTT; d_gene: -; v_gene: TRBV7-6; abundance: -; j_gene: TRBJ1-1
CDR3aa: CAISDLRGSDTQYF; CDR3nt: TGTGCCATCAGTGACCTCAGGGGGTCAGATACGCAGTATTTT; d_gene: TRBD1; v_gene: TRBV10-3; abundance: -; j_gene: TRBJ2-3